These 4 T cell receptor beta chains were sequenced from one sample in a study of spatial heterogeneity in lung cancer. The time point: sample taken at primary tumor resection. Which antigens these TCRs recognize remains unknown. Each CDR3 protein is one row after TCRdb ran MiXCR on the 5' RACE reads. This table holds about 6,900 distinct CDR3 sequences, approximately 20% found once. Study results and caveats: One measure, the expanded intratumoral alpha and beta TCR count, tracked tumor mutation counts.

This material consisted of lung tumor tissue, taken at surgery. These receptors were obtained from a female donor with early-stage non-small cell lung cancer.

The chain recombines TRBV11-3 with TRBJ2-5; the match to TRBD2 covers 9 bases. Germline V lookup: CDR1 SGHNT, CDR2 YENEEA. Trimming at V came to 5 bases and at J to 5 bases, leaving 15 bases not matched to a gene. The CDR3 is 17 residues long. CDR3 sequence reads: CASSPRRGGGAEETQYF. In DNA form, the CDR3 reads TGTGCCAGCAGCCCACGAAGAGGCGGGGGGGCGGAGGAGACCCAGTACTTC.

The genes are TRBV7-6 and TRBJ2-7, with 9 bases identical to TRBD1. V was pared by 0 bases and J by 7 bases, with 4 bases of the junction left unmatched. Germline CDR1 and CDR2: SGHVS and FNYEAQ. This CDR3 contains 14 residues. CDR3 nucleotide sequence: TGTGCCAGCAGCTTAGCGGGACAGGGAGAAGAGCAGTACTTC. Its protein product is CASSLAGQGEEQYF.

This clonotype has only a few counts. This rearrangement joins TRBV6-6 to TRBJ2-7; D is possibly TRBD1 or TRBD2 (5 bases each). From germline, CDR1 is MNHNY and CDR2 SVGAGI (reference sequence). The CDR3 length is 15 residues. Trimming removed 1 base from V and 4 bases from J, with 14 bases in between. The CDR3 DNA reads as TGTGCCAGCAGTTACTGGGGGACGGAACCTTACGAGCAGTACTTC. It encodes CASSYWGTEPYEQYF.

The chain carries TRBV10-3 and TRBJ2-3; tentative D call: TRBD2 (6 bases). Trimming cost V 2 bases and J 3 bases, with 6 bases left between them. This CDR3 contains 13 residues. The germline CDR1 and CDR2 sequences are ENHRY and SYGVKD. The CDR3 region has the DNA TGTGCCATCAGTGAGGCGGGGACAGATACGCAGTATTTT. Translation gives CAISEAGTDTQYF.